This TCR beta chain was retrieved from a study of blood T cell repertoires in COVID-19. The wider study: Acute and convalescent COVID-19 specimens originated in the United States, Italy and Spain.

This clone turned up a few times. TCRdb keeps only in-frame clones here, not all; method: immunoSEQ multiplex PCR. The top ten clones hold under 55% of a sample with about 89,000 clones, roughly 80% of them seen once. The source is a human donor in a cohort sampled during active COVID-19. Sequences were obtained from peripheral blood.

CDR3 coding DNA: TGTGCCAGCAGCCGGGCGGGACAGACCGTCTCCTACAATGAGCAGTTCTTC. It encodes CASSRAGQTVSYNEQFF. V usage is TRBV6-2 or TRBV6-3 and J usage is TRBJ2-1, with D possibly matching TRBD1 (7 bases). V gave up 6 bases and J gave up 0 bases, with 18 bases separating them. Germline V CDR1 and CDR2: MNHEY, SVGEGT. The CDR3 covers 17 residues.